This T cell receptor beta chain was sequenced during a study of PD-1 blockade in classical Hodgkin lymphoma. Study-level findings and limits: There remain no defined causes for the repertoire differences, which possibly reflect disease activity or prior therapy. It was reported that newly diagnosed patients had less baseline TCR diversity than healthy donors.

Here immunoSEQ multiplex PCR was the method, and the copy in TCRdb shows in-frame clones only, minus some. The repertoire holds nearly 35,000 clones, about 89% seen once, with under 0.25% in the top ten. This CDR3 has 15 amino acids. Germline V gene sequence: CDR1 KGHSH, CDR2 LQKENI. V dropped 2 bases and J dropped 2 bases, with 12 bases sitting between them. Time point here: newly diagnosed, previously untreated cHL patient sample. Out of thawed PBMCs, magnetic negative selection purified CD4+ T cells. Untreated, newly diagnosed classical Hodgkin lymphoma PBMCs were comparators. In the case of this clone: The antigen is unknown.

Specimen: CD4+ T cells from blood. The sequence was collected from a human donor with classical Hodgkin lymphoma. This chain links TRBV18 with TRBJ2-5; either TRBD1 or TRBD2 may fit D (5 bases each). The CDR3 protein is CASSPKGPPQETQYF. CDR3 DNA sequence: TGTGCCAGCTCACCAAAGGGACCGCCACAAGAGACCCAGTACTTC.